Listed here are 10 T cell receptor beta chains from one sample, sequenced in a study of spatial heterogeneity in lung cancer. Time point specified: sample taken at primary tumor resection. Each CDR3 protein is one row after TCRdb ran MiXCR on the 5' RACE reads. The table records 8,500 to 9,000 distinct CDR3 sequences, about 4.2% of them present only once. The input for sequencing was PBMCs, taken at surgery. These receptors came from a male donor with early-stage non-small cell lung cancer.

This clonotype is labeled medium-sized. The CDR3 here is CASSLRLQETQYF. In DNA, the CDR3 is TGTGCCAGCAGCTTAAGGCTACAAGAGACCCAGTACTTC. The rearrangement joins TRBV11-2 to TRBJ2-5; no firm D call. Germline-derived CDR1 and CDR2 are SGHAT and FQNNGV. V was clipped by 2 bases and J by 2 bases, with 6 bases between them. The CDR3 covers 13 residues.

At least ten counts were recorded for this clonotype. This chain connects TRBV15 to TRBJ1-2; D may be TRBD1 (6 bases). Germline CDR1 reads LNHNV; CDR2 reads YYDKDF (reference sequence). The CDR3 runs 15 residues. The V and J ends lost 5 bases and 4 bases respectively, with 17 bases between them. The CDR3 sequence is CATSPKRTAFYGYTF. CDR3 in DNA: TGTGCCACCAGCCCAAAACGGACAGCCTTCTATGGCTACACCTTC. The full variable domain, with the rest looked up from reference TRBV15 and TRBJ1-2, is DAMVIQNPRYQVTQFGKPVTLSCSQTLNHNVMYWYQQKSSQAPKLLFHYYDKDFNNEADTPDNFQSRRPNTSFCFLDIRSPGLGDTAMYLCATSPKRTAFYGYTFGSGTRLTVV.

By share, this clonotype counts as medium-sized. The rearrangement joins TRBV9 to TRBJ2-3; maybe TRBD2 (6 bases). This CDR3 comprises 15 residues. Looked up from germline, CDR1 is SGDLS and CDR2 is YYNGEE. Trimming removed 4 bases from V and 0 bases from J, with 12 bases in between. This chain's CDR3 is CASSPTGTSTDTQYF. The DNA for the CDR3 is TGTGCCAGCAGCCCGACCGGGACTAGCACAGATACGCAGTATTTT.

By share of the sample, this clonotype is medium-sized. The chain combines TRBV2 with TRBJ1-5, with D perhaps TRBD1 (5 bases). CDR1 is SNHLY, CDR2 FYNNEI, per germline. The CDR3 is 14 amino acids. The V end lost 6 bases, the J end lost 7 bases, and 16 bases lay between the germline ends. The CDR3 DNA follows: TGTGCCAGCAGAGTCCGGGACTCGGGACAGCCCCAGCATTTT. Protein sequence: CASRVRDSGQPQHF.

This clonotype was seen ten or more times. The V and J genes are TRBV29-1 and TRBJ1-5; D unclear. CDR3 length equals 15 residues. V was clipped by 6 bases and J by 2 bases, with 17 bases between them. Germline CDR1 SQVTM, CDR2 ANQGSEA. DNA for the CDR3: TGCAGCGTAGCGGACGGACTCTTAGGCAATCAGCCCCAGCATTTT. This encodes CSVADGLLGNQPQHF. The full variable domain, its missing parts supplied by reference TRBV29-1 and TRBJ1-5, is SAVISQKPSRDICQRGTSLTIQCQVDSQVTMMFWYRQQPGQSLTLIATANQGSEATYESGFVIDKFPISRPNLTFSTLTVSNMSPEDSSIYLCSVADGLLGNQPQHFGDGTRLSIL.

This clonotype showed up many times. The V call is TRBV2, the J call TRBJ2-5, with D possibly being TRBD1 or TRBD2 (5 bases each). V lost 3 bases and J lost 6, with 11 bases in between. The CDR3 contains 13 residues. Germline-derived CDR1 and CDR2 are SNHLY and FYNNEI. CDR3: CASSEGPQQTQYF. CDR3 bases: TGTGCCAGCAGTGAGGGACCCCAGCAGACCCAGTACTTC.

Ten or more counts support this clonotype. The chain has TRBV28 and TRBJ1-3, with D possibly matching TRBD1 (5 bases). V was clipped by 8 bases and J by 4 bases, with 15 bases between them. CDR1 is MDHEN, CDR2 SYDVKM, per germline. This CDR3 region has 14 residues. CDR3 in amino acids: CASQNGGVGNTIYF. The CDR3 DNA reads as TGTGCCAGCCAAAATGGAGGGGTCGGAAACACCATATATTTT.

This clonotype was detected a few times. The chain has TRBV5-4 and TRBJ2-7, with D tentatively TRBD2 (6 bases). CDR1 is SGHNT, CDR2 YYREEE, per germline (reference sequence). The CDR3 is 14 residues long. Deletions cut 0 bases from V and 2 bases from J, with 9 bases between. CDR3 sequence (DNA): TGTGCCAGCAGCTTGGGCGGGGCCCCCTACGAGCAGTACTTC. Encoded protein: CASSLGGAPYEQYF.

This clonotype was recorded at least ten times. The chain couples TRBV6-2 or TRBV6-3 to TRBJ1-5, with D unclear. Germline V gene lookup returns CDR1 MNHEY and CDR2 SVGEGT. The length of the CDR3 is 15 residues. V lost 5 bases and J 9 bases, leaving 20 bases between the germline ends. This CDR3 is CASSASGDVVWPQHF. In nucleotides, the CDR3 is TGTGCCAGCAGTGCTTCCGGCGATGTGGTTTGGCCCCAGCATTTT.

CDR3: CASSLDPPGVWNNEQFF. CDR3 DNA: TGTGCCAGCAGCTTAGATCCCCCAGGGGTATGGAACAATGAGCAGTTCTTC. The chain links TRBV11-2 to TRBJ2-1, with D possibly TRBD1 on 6 matching bases. Germline CDR1 is SGHAT and CDR2 is FQNNGV. The V gene lost 0 bases and the J gene lost 5 bases, with 17 bases spanning the gap. This CDR3 is built from 17 residues. Supplemented by reference TRBV11-2 and TRBJ2-1, the full variable domain reads EAGVAQSPRYKIIEKRQSVAFWCNPISGHATLYWYQQILGQGPKLLIQFQNNGVVDDSQLPKDRFSAERLKGVDSTLKIQPAKLEDSAVYLCASSLDPPGVWNNEQFFGPGTRLTVL.